A selection of T cell receptor beta chains follows, all from one sample in a study of blood T cell repertoires in COVID-19. Using immunoSEQ multiplex PCR, the repertoire was profiled, and TCRdb retains in-frame clones only, with some absent. This table holds 150,000 to 200,000 clones, about 85% found once. Sequencing was carried out using peripheral blood. Every receptor here comes from a man aged 70-80 years with active or convalescent COVID-19. The CDR3 runs from the conserved cysteine through the conserved F or W. A D gene is named only where the DNA matches it firmly. Rows may omit the clone size; those that give it use once, few, many or a size class.

V gene	D gene	J gene	clone size	CDR3 protein	CDR3 DNA
TRBV5-1	.	TRBJ2-6	.	CASKDTAHSGANVLTF	TGCGCCAGCAAAGACACGGCTCACTCTGGGGCCAACGTCCTGACTTTC
TRBV7-2	TRBD1	TRBJ2-1	.	CASSSSGTGTNEQFF	TGTGCCAGCAGCTCGTCCGGGACAGGGACTAATGAGCAGTTCTTC
TRBV5-8	TRBD1	TRBJ2-1	.	CATKSGGGPGQGAYEQFF	TGTGCCACCAAAAGCGGCGGGGGCCCGGGACAGGGGGCTTATGAGCAGTTCTTC
TRBV4-1	TRBD2	TRBJ2-4	once	CASSSGTSGRAKNIQYF	TGCGCCAGCAGCTCGGGGACTAGCGGGAGGGCCAAAAACATTCAGTACTTC
TRBV9	.	TRBJ1-4	once	CASSVDPSGEKLFF	TGTGCCAGCAGCGTAGACCCCTCAGGTGAAAAACTGTTTTTT
TRBV14	.	TRBJ1-4	.	CASSQTGPSNEKLFF	TGTGCCAGCAGCCAAACAGGGCCGTCTAATGAAAAACTGTTTTTT
TRBV3-1/TRBV3-2	.	TRBJ1-5	.	CASSQDREPLWPQHF	TGTGCCAGCAGCCAAGACAGGGAACCCTTGTGGCCCCAGCATTTT
TRBV7-9	TRBD1	TRBJ2-7	.	CASRTGTGDYEQYF	TGTGCCAGCAGAACCGGGACAGGGGACTACGAGCAGTACTTC
TRBV7-2	TRBD2	TRBJ2-7	.	CASSSTSGGPYEQYF	TGTGCCAGCAGCTCGACTAGCGGGGGTCCCTACGAGCAGTACTTC
TRBV2	TRBD1	TRBJ1-2	few	CASSDRSGQFYGYTF	TGTGCCAGCAGTGATCGTTCGGGACAGTTTTATGGCTACACCTTC
TRBV11-2	.	TRBJ2-3	.	CASSLGRGHSTDTQYF	TGTGCCAGCAGCTTAGGGAGAGGGCACTCAACAGATACGCAGTATTTT
TRBV6-5	TRBD1	TRBJ2-7	.	CASTLYRDRDGEQYF	TGTGCCAGCACCCTTTACCGGGACAGGGACGGCGAGCAGTACTTC
TRBV5-1	.	TRBJ1-1	once	CASSLAGENTEAFF	TGCGCCAGCAGCTTGGCCGGGGAGAACACTGAAGCTTTCTTT
TRBV15	TRBD1	TRBJ2-5	once	CATSRAGTAEPRETQYF	TGTGCCACCAGCAGAGCTGGGACAGCCGAACCGAGAGAGACCCAGTACTTC
TRBV2	.	TRBJ2-3	.	CASSERLRDTQYF	TGTGCCAGCAGTGAACGACTCAGAGATACGCAGTATTTT
TRBV5-1	.	TRBJ1-1	.	CASSLAGDTEAFF	TGCGCCAGCAGCTTGGCTGGAGACACTGAAGCTTTCTTT
TRBV14	.	TRBJ1-1	.	CASSQGTDTEAFF	TGTGCCAGCAGCCAAGGGACAGACACTGAAGCTTTCTTT
TRBV5-4	TRBD1	TRBJ2-1	.	CASSLRQGYNEQFF	TGTGCCAGCAGCTTACGACAGGGCTACAATGAGCAGTTCTTC
TRBV6-5	.	TRBJ1-2	few	CASCDSLYGYTF	TGTGCCAGCTGCGACAGTCTCTATGGCTACACCTTC
TRBV2	TRBD1	TRBJ2-7	.	CASSGGQNYEQYF	TGTGCCAGCAGTGGGGGACAGAACTACGAGCAGTACTTC
TRBV24-1	TRBD2	TRBJ2-1	once	CATSEYVAGSYNEQFF	TGTGCCACCAGTGAATACGTAGCGGGTTCATACAATGAGCAGTTCTTC
TRBV7-2	.	TRBJ1-1	.	CASSFGIRSTIEAFF	TGTGCCAGCAGCTTTGGAATAAGGAGCACGATTGAAGCTTTCTTT
TRBV5-6	.	TRBJ1-5	.	CASSQGEQPQHF	TGTGCCAGCAGCCAAGGGGAACAGCCCCAGCATTTT
TRBV28	.	TRBJ1-4	few	CASQGKEKLFF	TGTGCCAGCCAGGGAAAGGAAAAACTGTTTTTT
TRBV6-1	.	TRBJ2-5	.	CASSDLIAWETQYF	TGTGCCAGCAGTGATTTAATAGCGTGGGAGACCCAGTACTTC
TRBV19	.	TRBJ2-7	once	CASSISSANYEQYF	TGTGCCAGTAGTATTTCTAGCGCTAACTACGAGCAGTACTTC
TRBV3-1/TRBV3-2	.	TRBJ2-1	.	CASSQSWAAHNEQFF	TGTGCCAGCAGCCAAAGCTGGGCAGCCCACAATGAGCAGTTCTTC
TRBV28	.	TRBJ2-3	.	CASSFRGGGADTQYF	TGTGCCAGCAGTTTCCGAGGGGGTGGTGCAGATACGCAGTATTTT
TRBV27	.	TRBJ1-1	.	CASRPTAGTEAFF	TGTGCCAGCAGACCGACCGCGGGGACTGAAGCTTTCTTT
TRBV3-1/TRBV3-2	TRBD1	TRBJ2-5	.	CASSVGTGRETQYF	TGTGCCAGCAGTGTCGGGACAGGGAGGGAGACCCAGTACTTC
TRBV27	TRBD1	TRBJ2-1	.	CASSLDRGGYNEQFF	TGTGCCAGCAGCTTGGACAGGGGCGGATACAATGAGCAGTTCTTC
TRBV7-2	.	TRBJ2-7	.	CASSLLTYEQYF	TGTGCCAGCAGCTTATTAACCTACGAGCAGTACTTC
TRBV28	TRBD2	TRBJ2-2	.	CASRFLAGGGTGELFF	TGTGCCAGCAGATTCCTAGCGGGAGGGGGCACCGGGGAGCTGTTTTTT
TRBV28	.	TRBJ2-7	.	CASSNSGTYEQYF	TGTGCCAGCAGCAATAGCGGCACCTACGAGCAGTACTTC
TRBV28	TRBD1	TRBJ1-2	.	CASSFGRGPLSGYTF	TGTGCCAGCAGTTTCGGGAGGGGGCCCCTTAGTGGCTACACCTTC
TRBV19	TRBD1	TRBJ1-1	.	CASSARQGVNTEAFF	TGTGCCAGTAGTGCGAGACAGGGGGTGAACACTGAAGCTTTCTTT